This TCR beta chain is from a study of blood T cell repertoires in COVID-19. Libraries were prepared by immunoSEQ multiplex PCR; TCRdb keeps only in-frame clonotypes and omits some of them. The data show about 78,000 clones, around nine tenths seen once. The sample was peripheral blood. This receptor was identified in a man aged 50-59 years with active or convalescent COVID-19.

The DNA of the CDR3 is TGTGCCACTGCCCAAGACAATTACTCTGGAAACACCATATATTTT. Amino acids: CATAQDNYSGNTIYF. The V gene is TRBV7-2, the J gene TRBJ1-3; D call uncertain. The CDR3 is 15 residues long. Germline loops: CDR1 SGHTA, CDR2 FQGNSA. V lost 10 bases to trimming and J lost 0 bases, with 16 bases between them.